Given below is one T cell receptor (beta chain) in context. Its antigen remains unknown. Stated treatment: roughly 11-day PBMC culture with coronavirus spike peptide pools or control peptides (ViraFEST assay). This sample stems from a study of vaccination and CD4 T cells after COVID-19. Study overall: Nasal swab PCR detected SARS-CoV-2 in convalescent patients, who comprised several mild cases and one severe case. The study collected post-vaccine samples a median roughly 75 days after dose two, with a range of 14 to 241. Overlapping SARS-CoV-2, HCoV-NL63, HCoV-OC43 and HCoV-229E spike peptides were used to stimulate cells.

General observations from the study: Spike mono-reactivity was found in 304 of the 307 vaccine-specific clones identified in convalescent patients.

The CDR3 runs 15 residues. With 4 bases clipped from V and 2 bases from J, the junction kept 5 bases outside the gene matches. From germline, CDR1 is SGHNT and CDR2 YENEEA. Scientists ran DNA taken from cultured CD4+ T cells through the Oncomine TCR Beta short-read assay for sequencing. TCRdb reprocessed the PCR reads with MiXCR, giving one entry per CDR3 protein. The table lists approximately 15,000 distinct CDR3 sequences, 30% to 40% of them singletons, with 15% to 18% in the top ten. The sequence was obtained from a human donor with COVID-19. The chain combines TRBV11-3 with TRBJ2-1; 7 bases agree with TRBD1. The source material was cultured CD4+ T cells from blood. The CDR3 sequence: CASSSRQGAYNEQFF. The CDR3 DNA sequence: TGTGCCAGCAGCTCCCGACAGGGCGCCTACAATGAGCAGTTCTTC.